The sequence of this T cell receptor beta chain was determined in a study of cytomegalovirus exposure and HLA in healthy donors. On the study more broadly: Inside one of the first data releases sat around 80 million unique TCRs taken from HLA-typed donors.

About this clone itself: Its antigen remains unknown.

Study outcomes and limitations: A list of 150 or so TCR beta chains associated with cytomegalovirus was given.

Primers: 60 Vbeta forward and 13 Jbeta reverse. Assay: immunoSEQ multiplex PCR; the TCRdb copy retains only in-frame clones and omits some. The sample includes roughly 120,000 clones, about 59% seen only once; the top ten take 9.5%. The germline V gene encodes CDR1 SNHLY and CDR2 FYNNEI. The CDR3 consists of 11 residues. V was clipped by 2 bases and J by 12 bases; unmatched bases: 1. The TCR was taken from a woman in her forties in good health and CMV-seropositive. The gene calls are TRBV2 and TRBJ2-7, with 10 bases matching TRBD2. The sample comprised PBMCs. The CDR3 coding sequence is TGTGCCAGCAGTGAACGGACTAGCGGGTACTTC. This translates into CASSERTSGYF. The variable domain in full, with the rest retrieved from reference TRBV2 and TRBJ2-7, is EPEVTQTPSHQVTQMGQEVILRCVPISNHLYFYWYRQILGQKVEFLVSFYNNEISEKSEIFDDQFSVERPDGSNFTLKIRSTKLEDSAMYFCASSERTSGYFGPGTRLTVT.